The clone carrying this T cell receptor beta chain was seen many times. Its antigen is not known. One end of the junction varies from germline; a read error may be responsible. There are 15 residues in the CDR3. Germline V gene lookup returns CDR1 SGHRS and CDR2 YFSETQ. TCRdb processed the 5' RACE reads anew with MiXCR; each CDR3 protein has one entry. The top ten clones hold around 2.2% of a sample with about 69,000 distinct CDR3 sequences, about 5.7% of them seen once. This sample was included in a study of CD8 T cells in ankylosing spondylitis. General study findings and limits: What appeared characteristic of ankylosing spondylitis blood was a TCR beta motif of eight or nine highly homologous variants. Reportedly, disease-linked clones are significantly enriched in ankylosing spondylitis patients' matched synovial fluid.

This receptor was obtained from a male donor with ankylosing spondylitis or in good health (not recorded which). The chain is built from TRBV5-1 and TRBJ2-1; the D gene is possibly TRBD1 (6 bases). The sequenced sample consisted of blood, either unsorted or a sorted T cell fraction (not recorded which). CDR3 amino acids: CAGSLSRQAYNEQFF. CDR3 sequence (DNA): TGCGCCGGCAGCTTGTCACGACAGGCGTACAATGAGCAGTTCTTC.